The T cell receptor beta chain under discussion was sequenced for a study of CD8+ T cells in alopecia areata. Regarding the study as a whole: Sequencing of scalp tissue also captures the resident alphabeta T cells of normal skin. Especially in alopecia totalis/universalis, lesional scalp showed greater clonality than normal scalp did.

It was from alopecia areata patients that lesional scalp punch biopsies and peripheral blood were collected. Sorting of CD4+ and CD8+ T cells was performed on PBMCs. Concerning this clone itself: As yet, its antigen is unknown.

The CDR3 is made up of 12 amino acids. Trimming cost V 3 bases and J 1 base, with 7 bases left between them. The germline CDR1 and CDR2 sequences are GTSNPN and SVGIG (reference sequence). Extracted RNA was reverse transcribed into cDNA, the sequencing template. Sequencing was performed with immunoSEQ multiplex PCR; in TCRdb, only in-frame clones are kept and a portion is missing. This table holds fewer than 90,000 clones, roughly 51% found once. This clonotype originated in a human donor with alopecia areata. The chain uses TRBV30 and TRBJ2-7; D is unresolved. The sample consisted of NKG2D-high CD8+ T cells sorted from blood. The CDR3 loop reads CAWRTESYEQYF. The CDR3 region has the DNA TGTGCCTGGAGGACGGAGTCCTACGAGCAGTACTTC.